This is a list of T cell receptor beta chains from one sample in a study of shared clonotypes between healthy human individuals. Here immunoSEQ multiplex PCR was the method, and the copy in TCRdb shows in-frame clones only, minus some. Of millions of clones listed, roughly 96% were seen once; the top ten hold 0.13%. Input material: naive CD4+ T cells sorted from blood. All receptors come from a man between 18 and 35 years old in good health. Both conserved end residues are part of each CDR3. The D gene is left open where the match is weak. Clone size is stated in some rows and not others, as once, few, many or a class when expanded.

j_call	clone_size	d_call	v_call	cdr3_nt	cdr3_aa
TRBJ1-3	-	TRBD1	TRBV6-1	TGTGCCAGCAGTGCCTCGGACAGGGCGACCGGAAACACCATATATTTT	CASSASDRATGNTIYF
TRBJ1-5	-	TRBD1	TRBV7-2	TGTGCCAGCAGGCCGGGGGAGGGGGCAAATCAGCCCCAGCATTTT	CASRPGEGANQPQHF
TRBJ2-1	-	-	TRBV6-5	TGTGCCAGCAAAAGGGGGGCACAGCAGTTCTTC	CASKRGAQQFF
TRBJ1-4	-	-	TRBV18	TGTGCCAGCTCACACCGGGGCGTGGATGAAAAACTGTTTTTT	CASSHRGVDEKLFF
TRBJ1-2	-	-	TRBV7-9	TGTGCCAGCAGCTTAGGGTTAAACTATGGCTACACCTTC	CASSLGLNYGYTF
TRBJ2-7	once	TRBD2	TRBV7-2	TGTGCCAGCAGAGAGGGACTAGCGGGGGAATACGAGCAGTACTTC	CASREGLAGEYEQYF
TRBJ2-7	-	TRBD2	TRBV7-2	TGTGCCAGCAGCTCTAGCGGGAGCTACGAGCAGTACTTC	CASSSSGSYEQYF
TRBJ1-3	-	-	TRBV7-6	TGTGCCAGCAGCTTAGCTGGGGGGGCTGGAAACACCATATATTTT	CASSLAGGAGNTIYF
TRBJ1-1	-	TRBD1	TRBV7-8	TGTGCCAGCCAGCCCGGGACAGGGATAAACACTGAAGCTTTCTTT	CASQPGTGINTEAFF
TRBJ1-3	-	-	TRBV29-1	TGCAGCGTTGGAACAGACTCTGGAAACACCATATATTTT	CSVGTDSGNTIYF
TRBJ2-3	-	TRBD2	TRBV9	TGTGCCAGCAGCGTAGGAGGACTAGCGGCCCCTTCGGATACGCAGTATTTT	CASSVGGLAAPSDTQYF
TRBJ1-6	-	-	TRBV11-1	TGTGCCAGCAGCTTGTCGGTGGGGAATTCACCCCTCCACTTT	CASSLSVGNSPLHF
TRBJ2-7	-	-	TRBV2	TGTGCCAGCCGACTGGACGGAACCTACGAGCAGTACTTC	CASRLDGTYEQYF
TRBJ2-7	-	-	TRBV30	TGTGCCTGGAGTATTGGGGCAGGGGCCTACGAGCAGTACTTC	CAWSIGAGAYEQYF
TRBJ1-5	-	-	TRBV18	TGTGCCAGCTCAACAAACGGGGGTTGGAGCAATCAGCCCCAGCATTTT	CASSTNGGWSNQPQHF